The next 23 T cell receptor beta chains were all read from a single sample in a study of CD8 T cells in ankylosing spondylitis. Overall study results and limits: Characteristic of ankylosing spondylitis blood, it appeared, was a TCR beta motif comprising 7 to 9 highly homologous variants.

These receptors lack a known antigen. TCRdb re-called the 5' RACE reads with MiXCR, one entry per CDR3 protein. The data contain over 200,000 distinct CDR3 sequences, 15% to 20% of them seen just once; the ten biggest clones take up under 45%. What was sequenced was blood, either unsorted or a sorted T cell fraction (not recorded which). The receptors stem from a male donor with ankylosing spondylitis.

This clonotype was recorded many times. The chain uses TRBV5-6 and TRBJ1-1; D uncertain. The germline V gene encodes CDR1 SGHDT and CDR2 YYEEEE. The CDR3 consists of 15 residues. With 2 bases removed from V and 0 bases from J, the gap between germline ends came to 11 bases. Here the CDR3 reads CASSFRAGMNTEAFF. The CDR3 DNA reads TGTGCCAGCAGCTTTAGGGCAGGTATGAACACTGAAGCTTTCTTT.

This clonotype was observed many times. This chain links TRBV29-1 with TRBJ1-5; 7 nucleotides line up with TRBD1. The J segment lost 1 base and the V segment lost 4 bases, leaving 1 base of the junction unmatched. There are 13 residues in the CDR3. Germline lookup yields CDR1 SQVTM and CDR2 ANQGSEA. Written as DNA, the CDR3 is TGCAGCGTTGTACAGGGGAGCAATCAGCCCCAGCATTTT. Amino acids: CSVVQGSNQPQHF.

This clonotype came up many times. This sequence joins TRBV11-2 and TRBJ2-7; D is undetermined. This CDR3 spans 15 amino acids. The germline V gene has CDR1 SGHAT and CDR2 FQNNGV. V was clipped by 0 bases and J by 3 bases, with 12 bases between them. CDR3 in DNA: TGTGCCAGCAGCTTAGAGTTGGGTGGAAACTACGAGCAGTACTTC. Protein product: CASSLELGGNYEQYF. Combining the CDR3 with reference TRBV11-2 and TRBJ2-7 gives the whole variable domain EAGVAQSPRYKIIEKRQSVAFWCNPISGHATLYWYQQILGQGPKLLIQFQNNGVVDDSQLPKDRFSAERLKGVDSTLKIQPAKLEDSAVYLCASSLELGGNYEQYFGPGTRLTVT.

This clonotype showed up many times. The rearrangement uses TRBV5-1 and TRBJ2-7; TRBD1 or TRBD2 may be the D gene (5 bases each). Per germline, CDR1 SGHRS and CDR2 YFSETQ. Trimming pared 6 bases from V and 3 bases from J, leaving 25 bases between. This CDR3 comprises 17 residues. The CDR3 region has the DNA TGCGCCAGCATTCACAAGGGACCGGGGTCTGGACTCTACGAGCAGTACTTC. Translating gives CASIHKGPGSGLYEQYF.

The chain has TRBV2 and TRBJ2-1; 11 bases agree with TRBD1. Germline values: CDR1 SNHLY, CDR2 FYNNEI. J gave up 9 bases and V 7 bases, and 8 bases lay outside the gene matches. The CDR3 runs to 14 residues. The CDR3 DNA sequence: TGTGCCAGCACCGACTCCGGGACAGGGGGTGAGCAGTTCTTC. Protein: CASTDSGTGGEQFF.

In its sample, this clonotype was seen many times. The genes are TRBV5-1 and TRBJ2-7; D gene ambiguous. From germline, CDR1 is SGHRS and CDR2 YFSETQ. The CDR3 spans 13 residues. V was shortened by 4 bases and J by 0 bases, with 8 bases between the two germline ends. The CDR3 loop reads CASSVDNSYEQYF. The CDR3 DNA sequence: TGCGCCAGCAGCGTTGACAACTCCTACGAGCAGTACTTC.

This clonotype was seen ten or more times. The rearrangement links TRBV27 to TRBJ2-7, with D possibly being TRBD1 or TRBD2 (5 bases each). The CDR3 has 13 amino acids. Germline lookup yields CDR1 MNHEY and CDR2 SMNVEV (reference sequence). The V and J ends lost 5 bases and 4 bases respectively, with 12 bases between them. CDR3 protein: CASSPGTDYEQYF. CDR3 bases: TGTGCCAGCAGTCCCGGGACGGATTACGAGCAGTACTTC.

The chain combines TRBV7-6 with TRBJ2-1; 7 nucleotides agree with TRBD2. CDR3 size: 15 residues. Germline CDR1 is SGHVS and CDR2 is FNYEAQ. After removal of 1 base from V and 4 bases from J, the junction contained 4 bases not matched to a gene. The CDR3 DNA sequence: TGTGCCAGCAGCTTAGGACGGGAGGTATACAATGAGCAGTTCTTC. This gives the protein CASSLGREVYNEQFF. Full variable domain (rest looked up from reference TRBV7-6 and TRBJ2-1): GAGVSQSPRYKVTKRGQDVALRCDPISGHVSLYWYRQALGQGPEFLTYFNYEAQQDKSGLPNDRFSAERPEGSISTLTIQRTEQRDSAMYRCASSLGREVYNEQFFGPGTRLTVL.

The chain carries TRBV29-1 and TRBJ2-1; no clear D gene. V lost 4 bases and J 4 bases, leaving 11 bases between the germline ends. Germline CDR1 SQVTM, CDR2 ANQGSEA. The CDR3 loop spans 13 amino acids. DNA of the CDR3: TGCAGCGTTGTGAAAGTTTCGTACAATGAGCAGTTCTTC. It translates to CSVVKVSYNEQFF.

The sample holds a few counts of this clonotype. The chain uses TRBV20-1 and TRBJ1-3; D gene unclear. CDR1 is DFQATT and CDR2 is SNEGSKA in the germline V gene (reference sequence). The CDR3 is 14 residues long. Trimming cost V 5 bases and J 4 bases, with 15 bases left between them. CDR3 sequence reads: CSARPIEPGNTIYF. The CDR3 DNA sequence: TGCAGTGCTCGTCCAATCGAACCCGGAAACACCATATATTTT.

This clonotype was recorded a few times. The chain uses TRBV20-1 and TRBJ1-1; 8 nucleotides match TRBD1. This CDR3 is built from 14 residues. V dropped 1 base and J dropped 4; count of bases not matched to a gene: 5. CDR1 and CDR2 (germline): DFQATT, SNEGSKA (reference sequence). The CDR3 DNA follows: TGCAGTGCTAGAGGGCAGGGGGCTGGCACTGAAGCTTTCTTT. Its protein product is CSARGQGAGTEAFF.

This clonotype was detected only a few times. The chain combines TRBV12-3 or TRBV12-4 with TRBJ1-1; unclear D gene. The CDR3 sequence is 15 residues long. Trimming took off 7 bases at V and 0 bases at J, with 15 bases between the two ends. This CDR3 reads CASTLSGLLNTEAFF. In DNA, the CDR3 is TGTGCCAGCACCCTTTCCGGGCTTCTGAACACTGAAGCTTTCTTT.

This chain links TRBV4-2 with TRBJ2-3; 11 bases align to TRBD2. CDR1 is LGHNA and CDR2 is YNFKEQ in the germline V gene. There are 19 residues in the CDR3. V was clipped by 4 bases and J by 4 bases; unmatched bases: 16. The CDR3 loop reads CASSPALAGGSIGADTQYF. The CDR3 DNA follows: TGTGCCAGCAGCCCGGCCCTAGCGGGAGGAAGTATAGGCGCAGATACGCAGTATTTT.

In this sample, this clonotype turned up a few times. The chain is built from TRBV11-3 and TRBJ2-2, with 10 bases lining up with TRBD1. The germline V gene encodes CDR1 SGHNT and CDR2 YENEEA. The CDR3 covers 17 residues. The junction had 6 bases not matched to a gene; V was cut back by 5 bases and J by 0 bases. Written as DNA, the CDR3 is TGTGCCAGCAGCGTTCGACAGGGGGCGGCGAACACCGGGGAGCTGTTTTTT. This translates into CASSVRQGAANTGELFF.

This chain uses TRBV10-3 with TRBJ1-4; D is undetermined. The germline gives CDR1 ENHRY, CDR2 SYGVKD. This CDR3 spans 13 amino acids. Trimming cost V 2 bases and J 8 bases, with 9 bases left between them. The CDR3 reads CAISEPSEEKLFF. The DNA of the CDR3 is TGTGCCATCAGTGAGCCCTCTGAGGAAAAACTGTTTTTT.

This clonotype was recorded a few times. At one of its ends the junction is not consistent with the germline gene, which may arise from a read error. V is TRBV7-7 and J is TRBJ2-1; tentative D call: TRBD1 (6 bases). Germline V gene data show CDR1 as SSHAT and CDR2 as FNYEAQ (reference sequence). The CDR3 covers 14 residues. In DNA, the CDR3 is TGTGCTAGCAGCTCCACAACAGGGTCCGATGAGCAGTTCTTC. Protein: CASSSTTGSDEQFF.

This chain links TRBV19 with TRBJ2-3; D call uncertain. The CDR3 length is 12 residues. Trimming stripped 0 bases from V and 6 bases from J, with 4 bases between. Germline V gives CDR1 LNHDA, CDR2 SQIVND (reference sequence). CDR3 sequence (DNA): TGTGCCAGTAGTATAGATATGGATACGCAGTATTTT. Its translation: CASSIDMDTQYF. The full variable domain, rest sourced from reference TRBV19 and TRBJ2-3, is DGGITQSPKYLFRKEGQNVTLSCEQNLNHDAMYWYRQDPGQGLRLIYYSQIVNDFQKGDIAEGYSVSREKKESFPLTVTSAQKNPTAFYLCASSIDMDTQYFGPGTRLTVL.

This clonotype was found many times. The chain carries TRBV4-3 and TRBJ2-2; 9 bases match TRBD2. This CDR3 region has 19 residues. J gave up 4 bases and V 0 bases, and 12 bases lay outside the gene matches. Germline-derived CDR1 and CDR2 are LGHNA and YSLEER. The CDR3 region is CASSQDLWASGIGTGELFF. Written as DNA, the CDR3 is TGCGCCAGCAGCCAAGATCTTTGGGCTAGCGGGATCGGCACCGGGGAGCTGTTTTTT.

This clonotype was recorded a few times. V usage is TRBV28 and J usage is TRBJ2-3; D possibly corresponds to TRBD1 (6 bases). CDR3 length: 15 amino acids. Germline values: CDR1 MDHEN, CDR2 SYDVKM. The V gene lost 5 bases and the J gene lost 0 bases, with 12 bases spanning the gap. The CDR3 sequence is CASSPTTGSTDTQYF. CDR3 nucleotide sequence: TGTGCCAGCAGTCCTACGACAGGCAGCACAGATACGCAGTATTTT.

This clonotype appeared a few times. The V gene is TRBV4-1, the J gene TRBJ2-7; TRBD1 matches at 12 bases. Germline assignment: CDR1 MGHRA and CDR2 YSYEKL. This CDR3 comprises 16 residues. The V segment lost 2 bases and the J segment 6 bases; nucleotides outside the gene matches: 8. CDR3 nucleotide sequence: TGCGCCAGCAGCCAACCGAACCGGGACAGGGGGCCCGAGCAGTACTTC. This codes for CASSQPNRDRGPEQYF.

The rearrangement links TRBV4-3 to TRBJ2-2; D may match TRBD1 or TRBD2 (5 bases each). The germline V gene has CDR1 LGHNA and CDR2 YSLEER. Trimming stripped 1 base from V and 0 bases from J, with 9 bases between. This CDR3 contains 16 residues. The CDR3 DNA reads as TGCGCCAGCAGCCAAGGCCTGGGGGCGAACACCGGGGAGCTGTTTTTT. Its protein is CASSQGLGANTGELFF.

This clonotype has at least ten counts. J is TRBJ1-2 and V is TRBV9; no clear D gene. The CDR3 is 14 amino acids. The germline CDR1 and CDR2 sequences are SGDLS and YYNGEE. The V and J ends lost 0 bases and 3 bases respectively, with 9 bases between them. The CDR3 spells CASSVGGGDYGYTF. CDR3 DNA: TGTGCCAGCAGCGTAGGTGGCGGGGACTATGGCTACACCTTC.

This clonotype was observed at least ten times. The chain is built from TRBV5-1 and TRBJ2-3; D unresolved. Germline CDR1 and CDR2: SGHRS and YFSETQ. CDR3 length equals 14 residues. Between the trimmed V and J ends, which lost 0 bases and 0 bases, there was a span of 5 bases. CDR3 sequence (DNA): TGCGCCAGCAGCTTGGTTGCTAGCACAGATACGCAGTATTTT. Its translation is CASSLVASTDTQYF.